These T cell receptor beta chains were read from a single sample in a study of siplizumab effects on memory and regulatory T cells. Only in-frame clones appear in the TCRdb table, and some are missing; sequencing was by immunoSEQ multiplex PCR. The data contain approximately 92,000 clones, roughly 94% of them seen just once; the ten biggest clones take up 1.3%. Sample: non-Treg CD4+ T cells sorted from blood. Source of these receptors: a human donor in good health. Both conserved end residues are part of each CDR3. D genes are given only for firm matches. Rows may omit the clone size; those that give it use once, few, many or a size class.

.	TRBV28	TRBD1	TRBJ2-7	CASSRPGTGTYEQYF	TGTGCCAGCAGTCGTCCCGGGACAGGGACCTACGAGCAGTACTTC
.	TRBV7-8	.	TRBJ2-3	CASLQGGTDTQYF	TGTGCCTCCCTCCAGGGAGGCACAGATACGCAGTATTTT
.	TRBV5-4	.	TRBJ1-2	CASSSRKDTNYGYTF	TGTGCCAGCAGCTCGAGAAAGGACACTAACTATGGCTACACCTTC
.	TRBV29-1	TRBD1	TRBJ2-2	CSVRTGQSGELFF	TGCAGCGTGCGGACAGGGCAGTCCGGGGAGCTGTTTTTT
.	TRBV11-2	TRBD2	TRBJ2-1	CASSSGTSGSGQQFF	TGTGCCAGCAGCTCCGGGACTAGCGGGAGTGGTCAGCAGTTCTTC
.	TRBV18	.	TRBJ2-7	CASSPTSSSYEQYF	TGTGCCAGCTCACCTACCAGTAGCTCCTACGAGCAGTACTTC
.	TRBV5-1	.	TRBJ2-1	CASSAVVGKYNEQFF	TGCGCCAGCAGCGCCGTGGTCGGGAAGTACAATGAGCAGTTCTTC
.	TRBV5-1	TRBD1	TRBJ2-1	CASRQSGGYNEQFF	TGCGCCAGCAGACAATCAGGGGGCTACAATGAGCAGTTCTTC
.	TRBV19	.	TRBJ1-3	CASKQQLSGNTIYF	TGTGCCAGTAAGCAGCAACTCTCTGGAAACACCATATATTTT
.	TRBV30	.	TRBJ1-5	CAWSWGGRGQPQHF	TGTGCCTGGAGTTGGGGGGGGAGGGGTCAGCCCCAGCATTTT
.	TRBV25-1	.	TRBJ2-6	CASSYRGRDSGANVLTF	TGTGCCAGCAGTTATAGAGGGCGCGACTCTGGGGCCAACGTCCTGACTTTC
.	TRBV7-7	.	TRBJ2-3	CASSLVPTPPGYSTDTQYF	TGTGCCAGCAGCTTAGTCCCAACACCCCCAGGATATAGCACAGATACGCAGTATTTT
once	TRBV5-1	.	TRBJ1-2	CASSLEANYGYTF	TGCGCCAGCAGCTTAGAAGCTAACTATGGCTACACCTTC
.	TRBV18	TRBD2	TRBJ2-3	CASSPGTSGNTDTQYF	TGTGCCAGCTCACCCGGGACTAGCGGGAACACAGATACGCAGTATTTT
.	TRBV14	.	TRBJ2-1	CASSQEAAVNEQFF	TGTGCCAGCAGCCAAGAGGCGGCTGTCAATGAGCAGTTCTTC
.	TRBV2	.	TRBJ1-2	CASSPGAYGYTF	TGTGCCAGCAGTCCCGGGGCCTATGGCTACACCTTC
.	TRBV29-1	.	TRBJ1-1	CSVDNRLNTEAFF	TGCAGCGTTGACAACAGGTTGAACACTGAAGCTTTCTTT
.	TRBV30	.	TRBJ2-4	CAWSGDNIQYF	TGTGCCTGGAGTGGCGACAACATTCAGTACTTC